These 9 T cell receptor beta chains originate from one sample sequenced in a study of Graves' ophthalmopathy and Graves' hyperthyroidism. Researchers took RNA transcripts and amplified TCR beta CDR3 regions from them. First-round RT-PCR employed HTBI primers, with a second-round multiplex PCR after it. TCRdb reprocessed the multiplex PCR reads with MiXCR, giving one entry per CDR3 protein. In the table there are fewer than 650,000 distinct CDR3 sequences, 20% to 25% of which are singletons. Source material: peripheral blood. The receptors derive from a woman younger than 35 with stable Graves' hyperthyroidism. Some clones in this sample may be carry-over from other donors' samples.

This clonotype came up many times. This chain uses TRBV19 with TRBJ1-6, with D tentatively TRBD1 (5 bases). Trimming took 3 bases from V and 5 from J, leaving 11 bases between them. The CDR3 extends over 15 amino acids. The germline V gene has CDR1 LNHDA and CDR2 SQIVND (reference sequence). CDR3 in amino acids: CASSIRGRDNSPLHF. Here the CDR3 DNA reads TGTGCCAGTAGTATCCGGGGCAGGGATAATTCACCCCTCCACTTT.

This clonotype occurred many times. The chain couples TRBV11-2 to TRBJ2-7; 15 bases are a match to TRBD2. The V gene's germline CDR1 is SGHAT and CDR2 FQNNGV. Germline trimming cut 6 bases from V and 7 bases from J; bases unmatched to any gene: 7. The CDR3 spans 15 residues. The CDR3 bases are TGTGCCAGCAGGGAACCGGGACTAGCGGGAGGAGAGCAGTACTTC. Encoded protein: CASREPGLAGGEQYF.

As concerns this clonotype: The junction departs from germline at one end; a sequencing error may be responsible. The rearrangement uses TRBV5-1 and TRBJ1-1; perhaps TRBD1 as D (5 bases). This CDR3 region has 15 residues. Germline CDR1 and CDR2: SGHRS and YFSETQ. The DNA for the CDR3 is TGCGCCAGCAGCTTGCAGGGCACAATAGGCACTGAAGCTTCCTTT. Translating gives CASSLQGTIGTEASF.

This clonotype was detected only a few times. Given a much more abundant clone one base away, this may be a read error. The V gene is TRBV5-1, the J gene TRBJ1-1; a possible D gene is TRBD1 (5 bases). Deletions cut 4 bases from V and 11 bases from J, with 24 bases between. This CDR3 is built from 15 residues. Germline V gives CDR1 SGHRS, CDR2 YFSETQ. This chain's CDR3 is CASSPLVPGRGEAFF. The DNA of the CDR3 is TGCGCCAGCAGCCCCTTGGTCCCGGGACGGGGTGAGGCTTTCTTT. Supplemented by reference TRBV5-1 and TRBJ1-1, the full variable domain reads KAGVTQTPRYLIKTRGQQVTLSCSPISGHRSVSWYQQTPGQGLQFLFEYFSETQRNKGNFPGRFSGRQFSNSRSEMNVSTLELGDSALYLCASSPLVPGRGEAFFGQGTRLTVV.

This clonotype was seen at least ten times. The rearrangement links TRBV15 to TRBJ1-5; 7 bases are a match to TRBD1. This CDR3 comprises 16 residues. Trimming took 1 base from V and 7 from J; bases not matched to a gene: 10. The germline CDR1 and CDR2 sequences are LNHNV and YYDKDF (reference sequence). The CDR3 reads CATSRVPDRAGQPQHF. Written as DNA, the CDR3 is TGTGCCACCAGCAGAGTCCCTGACAGGGCTGGCCAGCCCCAGCATTTT. The complete variable domain, with remaining parts taken from reference TRBV15 and TRBJ1-5, reads DAMVIQNPRYQVTQFGKPVTLSCSQTLNHNVMYWYQQKSSQAPKLLFHYYDKDFNNEADTPDNFQSRRPNTSFCFLDIRSPGLGDTAMYLCATSRVPDRAGQPQHFGDGTRLSIL.

The chain couples TRBV13 to TRBJ1-1; D is possibly TRBD1 (5 bases). Per germline, CDR1 PRHDT and CDR2 FYEKMQ (reference sequence). V lost 5 bases, J lost 5 bases, and 21 bases lay in between. CDR3 size: 16 residues. Written as DNA, the CDR3 is TGTGCCAGCAGCACCCCGTCCGGGGGTGACAGAACTGAAGCTTTCTTT. Its translation is CASSTPSGGDRTEAFF. Using reference TRBV13 and TRBJ1-1 for the parts outside the CDR3, the full variable domain is AAGVIQSPRHLIKEKRETATLKCYPIPRHDTVYWYQQGPGQDPQFLISFYEKMQSDKGSIPDRFSAQQFSDYHSELNMSSLELGDSALYFCASSTPSGGDRTEAFFGQGTRLTVV.

This clonotype was detected ten times or more. This sequence joins TRBV30 and TRBJ1-1; D unclear. This CDR3 comprises 13 residues. V lost 4 bases, J lost 0 bases, and 9 bases lay in between. CDR1 GTSNPN and CDR2 SVGIG come from the germline V gene (reference sequence). This CDR3 reads CAWTEAMNTEAFF. For the CDR3, the DNA is TGTGCCTGGACCGAGGCGATGAACACTGAAGCTTTCTTT.

This clonotype was detected many times. This chain connects TRBV20-1 to TRBJ1-5; TRBD1 might be the D (5 bases). Germline CDR1 reads DFQATT; CDR2 reads SNEGSKA (reference sequence). Deletions cut 5 bases from V and 7 bases from J, with 18 bases between. The CDR3 is 14 residues long. The CDR3 region is CSAGTKSARQPQHF. The DNA of the CDR3 is TGCAGTGCTGGGACGAAATCCGCTCGACAGCCCCAGCATTTT.

This clonotype was counted at least ten times. The V and J genes are TRBV20-1 and TRBJ1-1; D call uncertain. The CDR3 is made up of 14 amino acids. Germline CDR1 and CDR2: DFQATT and SNEGSKA (reference sequence). Trimming took off 4 bases at V and 5 bases at J, with 17 bases between the two ends. This CDR3 is CSATDGKGRTEAFF. In DNA, the CDR3 is TGCAGTGCTACGGACGGAAAAGGGAGGACTGAAGCTTTCTTT.